These 22 T cell receptor beta chains were sequenced from one sample in a study of T cells in Graves' hyperthyroidism and ophthalmopathy. Regions amplified from RNA transcripts were the TCR beta CDR3 regions. TCR CDR3 regions were first amplified by RT-PCR with HTBI primers. One entry per CDR3 protein results from TCRdb running MiXCR on the multiplex PCR reads. This repertoire shows roughly 640,000 distinct CDR3 sequences, around 15% found once; its top ten account for 3% to 4%. The sequenced sample was blood. The origin of the receptors is a middle-aged woman with Graves' ophthalmopathy.

The rearrangement uses TRBV4-1 and TRBJ2-3; 8 bases match TRBD2. Per the germline V gene, CDR1 is MGHRA and CDR2 is YSYEKL. This CDR3 is built from 14 residues. After removal of 6 bases from V and 4 bases from J, the junction contained 6 bases not matched to a gene. CDR3 DNA: TGCGCCAGCAGTGCCCGGGGGGGCGCAGATACGCAGTATTTT. Translated, it gives CASSARGGADTQYF.

This clonotype has more than one count but fewer than ten. The rearrangement uses TRBV4-1 and TRBJ2-5, with TRBD2 as a possible D gene (6 bases). The CDR3 has 15 amino acids. CDR1 is MGHRA, CDR2 YSYEKL, per germline. V was pared by 4 bases and J by 3 bases, with 15 bases between. The CDR3 nucleotides read TGCGCCAGCAGCCCCCAGGAGGGGCGAAAAGAGACCCAGTACTTC. Translating it yields CASSPQEGRKETQYF.

This clonotype was seen at least ten times. This chain links TRBV7-3 with TRBJ2-6; the D gene is possibly TRBD1 (5 bases). V was pared by 4 bases and J by 0 bases, with 7 bases between. The germline V gene encodes CDR1 SGHTA and CDR2 FQGTGA. CDR3 length: 15 residues. CDR3 sequence (DNA): TGTGCCAGCAGCTCCGACAGCTCTGGGGCCAACGTCCTGACTTTC. Translation gives CASSSDSSGANVLTF. The variable domain in full, completed from reference TRBV7-3 and TRBJ2-6, reads GAGVSQTPSNKVTEKGKYVELRCDPISGHTALYWYRQSLGQGPEFLIYFQGTGAADDSGLPNDRFFAVRPEGSVSTLKIQRTERGDSAVYLCASSSDSSGANVLTFGAGSRLTVL.

This clonotype was found many times. The V and J genes are TRBV11-2 and TRBJ1-1, with D possibly matching TRBD1 (6 bases). The CDR3 loop spans 15 amino acids. Between the trimmed V and J ends, which lost 2 bases and 5 bases, there was a span of 15 bases. The V gene's germline CDR1 is SGHAT and CDR2 FQNNGV. The CDR3 nucleotides are TGTGCCAGCAGCTTATACTCTGTCAGGGGAACTGAAGCTTTCTTT. It yields the protein CASSLYSVRGTEAFF.

In its sample, this clonotype was seen many times. The rearrangement joins TRBV20-1 to TRBJ2-1; D assignment may be TRBD1 or TRBD2 (5 bases each). The germline V gene has CDR1 DFQATT and CDR2 SNEGSKA (reference sequence). Trimming shortened V by 3 bases and J by 4 bases, and 13 bases separated the two germline ends. CDR3 length: 14 residues. This chain's CDR3 is CSARWGISYNEQFF. Written as DNA, the CDR3 is TGCAGTGCTAGGTGGGGGATTAGTTACAATGAGCAGTTCTTC.

V usage is TRBV19 and J usage is TRBJ1-1; a possible D gene is TRBD1 (5 bases). This CDR3 spans 14 amino acids. V was clipped by 3 bases and J by 3 bases, with 11 bases between them. Per germline, CDR1 LNHDA and CDR2 SQIVND (reference sequence). This chain's CDR3 is CASSITGRDTEAFF. The CDR3 nucleotides read TGTGCCAGTAGTATTACAGGACGAGACACTGAAGCTTTCTTT.

Only a few counts were recorded for this clonotype. The chain is built from TRBV6-1 and TRBJ1-1, with unresolved D. V was pared by 7 bases and J by 1 base, with 10 bases between. Germline CDR1 and CDR2: MNHNS and SASEGT. The CDR3 runs to 13 residues. CDR3 loop: CASKLAPNTEAFF. The CDR3 DNA is TGTGCCAGCAAATTGGCCCCGAACACTGAAGCTTTCTTT.

To note about this clonotype: One base away lies a much larger clone, so this may be a sequencing read error. The rearrangement links TRBV7-2 to TRBJ1-3; 7 nucleotides align to TRBD1. Germline V gives CDR1 SGHTA, CDR2 FQGNSA. V shed 5 bases and J 0 bases; nucleotides not matched to a gene: 4. The CDR3 totals 15 residues. CDR3 nucleotides: TGTGCCAGCAGCACCTGGGACAGCTCTGGAAACACCATATATTTT. Its translation is CASSTWDSSGNTIYF.

This clonotype was observed a single time. The V call is TRBV27, the J call TRBJ2-7; 8 positions match TRBD1. CDR1 is MNHEY, CDR2 SMNVEV, per germline (reference sequence). V lost 6 bases to trimming and J lost 7 bases; unmatched junction nucleotides: 11. This CDR3 has 14 residues. The CDR3 nucleotides read TGTGCCAGCAGACGGACAGGGCCCGAAGGAGAGCAGTACTTC. Its translation: CASRRTGPEGEQYF.

This clonotype was seen at least ten times. For the CDR3, the DNA is TGTGCCAGCAGCAGCCTTATCGTCTACAATGAGCAGTTCTTC. Protein sequence: CASSSLIVYNEQFF. The chain combines TRBV12-3 or TRBV12-4 with TRBJ2-1; D gene ambiguous. V lost 6 bases and J 3 bases, leaving 12 bases between the germline ends. The CDR3 extends over 14 amino acids.

This clonotype was counted only a few times. The chain joins TRBV3-1 to TRBJ1-5; 7 nucleotides match TRBD1. Germline trimming cut 6 bases from V and 8 bases from J; bases unmatched to any gene: 13. CDR1 is LGHDT, CDR2 YNNKEL, per germline (reference sequence). The CDR3 runs to 15 residues. Here the CDR3 DNA reads TGTGCCAGCAGTTCCTTACCCGACCAGGGGGAGCCCCAGCATTTT. It codes for CASSSLPDQGEPQHF. The full variable domain, in which reference TRBV3-1 and TRBJ1-5 provide the parts outside the CDR3, is DTAVSQTPKYLVTQMGNDKSIKCEQNLGHDTMYWYKQDSKKFLKIMFSYNNKELIINETVPNRFSPKSPDKAHLNLHINSLELGDSAVYFCASSSLPDQGEPQHFGDGTRLSIL.

At least ten counts were recorded for this clonotype. V gene TRBV3-1 combines with J gene TRBJ2-7, with 10 bases matching TRBD1. J was trimmed by 4 bases and V by 8 bases; bases with no gene match: 5. CDR3 length: 13 amino acids. Germline V gene lookup returns CDR1 LGHDT and CDR2 YNNKEL (reference sequence). The CDR3 region is CASARQGAYEQYF. The CDR3 nucleotides are TGTGCCAGCGCTAGACAGGGGGCTTACGAGCAGTACTTC.

This clonotype was seen ten or more times. J is TRBJ2-3 and V is TRBV12-3 or TRBV12-4; 9 nucleotides match TRBD2. V gave up 8 bases and J gave up 1 base; unmatched junction bases: 4. The CDR3 has 14 residues. The DNA for the CDR3 is TGTGCCAGCTCCCAGCGGGGGGGCACAGATACGCAGTATTTT. Amino acid sequence: CASSQRGGTDTQYF.

This clonotype was counted many times. The chain couples TRBV11-2 to TRBJ2-1; D possibly corresponds to TRBD2 (5 bases). Germline CDR1 and CDR2: SGHAT and FQNNGV. The V and J ends lost 4 bases and 7 bases respectively, with 14 bases between them. This CDR3 is 14 amino acids long. The CDR3 region is CASSYQGLTNEQFF. The CDR3 region has the DNA TGTGCCAGCAGCTACCAAGGACTGACAAATGAGCAGTTCTTC.

There are many counts of this clonotype. A junction boundary mismatches the germline segment, possibly from a read error. J is TRBJ2-3 and V is TRBV5-1; 8 positions match TRBD1. Germline CDR1 is SGHRS and CDR2 is YFSETQ. The CDR3 consists of 15 residues. Here the CDR3 DNA reads TGTGCCAGCAGCTCAGGACAGGGTTCCACAGATACGCAGTATTTT. It is translated as CASSSGQGSTDTQYF.

In its sample, this clonotype was seen many times. The chain couples TRBV20-1 to TRBJ2-3; 9 nucleotides agree with TRBD1. This CDR3 has 14 amino acids. J was trimmed by 5 bases and V by 5 bases; bases with no gene match: 8. The germline gives CDR1 DFQATT, CDR2 SNEGSKA (reference sequence). The CDR3 sequence is CSAGQGSIQDTQYF. The CDR3 region has the DNA TGCAGTGCTGGACAGGGGAGTATTCAAGATACGCAGTATTTT.

This clonotype was counted at least ten times. The CDR3 region is CASSEAGSGGLHIAGELFF. The CDR3 DNA reads as TGTGCCAGCAGTGAAGCCGGTAGCGGGGGACTTCATATCGCCGGGGAGCTGTTTTTT. The rearrangement joins TRBV2 to TRBJ2-2; 9 positions match TRBD2. Germline trimming cut 0 bases from V and 6 bases from J; bases unmatched to any gene: 14. CDR1 is SNHLY, CDR2 FYNNEI, per germline. The CDR3 spans 19 residues.

The rearrangement joins TRBV7-9 to TRBJ2-3, with 8 bases that match TRBD2. Germline V gene sequence: CDR1 SEHNR, CDR2 FQNEAQ (reference sequence). V was pared by 6 bases and J by 5 bases, with 13 bases of the junction left unmatched. This CDR3 region has 16 residues. The chain's CDR3 is CASRLGSGGAGDTQYF. DNA of the CDR3: TGTGCCAGCAGGCTAGGCTCGGGGGGGGCTGGAGATACGCAGTATTTT.

This clonotype was seen repeatedly, ten times or more. V usage is TRBV7-9 and J usage is TRBJ1-5; D remains unclear. CDR1 and CDR2 (germline): SEHNR, FQNEAQ (reference sequence). The CDR3 is 17 amino acids. V lost 1 base, J lost 0 bases, and 13 bases lay in between. The CDR3 DNA is TGTGCCAGCAGCTTAGGCTTAGCGACGGATAGCAATCAGCCCCAGCATTTT. As protein: CASSLGLATDSNQPQHF. The whole variable domain, remainder taken from reference TRBV7-9 and TRBJ1-5, is DTGVSQNPRHKITKRGQNVTFRCDPISEHNRLYWYRQTLGQGPEFLTYFQNEAQLEKSRLLSDRFSAERPKGSFSTLEIQRTEQGDSAMYLCASSLGLATDSNQPQHFGDGTRLSIL.

About this clonotype itself: Since a much larger clone is just one base distant, this may be a read error. The chain uses TRBV20-1 and TRBJ2-7; 13 positions match TRBD2. Germline CDR1 DFQATT, CDR2 SNEGSKA (reference sequence). This CDR3 contains 14 residues. Here the CDR3 DNA reads TGCAGTGGACTAGCGGGAGGCTATCACTACGAGCAGCACTTC. It is translated as CSGLAGGYHYEQHF.

This clonotype has ten or more counts. The rearrangement uses TRBV20-1 and TRBJ1-6, with D unclear. V shed 1 base and J shed 7 bases, with 11 bases lying between them. The CDR3 consists of 14 residues. CDR1 DFQATT and CDR2 SNEGSKA come from the germline V gene (reference sequence). The CDR3 nucleotides read TGCAGTGCTAGAGTCGGGCAGAGGAATTCACCCCTCCACTTT. Its translation is CSARVGQRNSPLHF.

This clonotype occurred many times. The chain combines TRBV11-2 with TRBJ2-7, with D perhaps matching TRBD2 (5 bases). The CDR3 is 11 amino acids. Looked up from germline, CDR1 is SGHAT and CDR2 is FQNNGV. The germline V and J ends were trimmed by 6 bases and 7 bases, with 10 bases remaining between them. The CDR3 loop reads CASSPAEEQYF. The DNA for the CDR3 is TGTGCCAGCAGTCCAGCGGAGGAGCAGTACTTC.